This entry lists 8 T cell receptor beta chains sequenced from one sample in a study of identical twins listed by TCRdb under 2016. Library method: 5' RACE. TCRdb lists the instrument as Illumina HiSeq 2000. TCRdb reworked the public reads: Q25 trimming with fastp, MiXCR clone assembly, productive beta chains retained. Each CDR3 protein appears once, grouped with its most common genes and DNA. In all, the sample holds fewer than 500,000 distinct CDR3 sequences, and roughly 26% of those were seen once. The ten largest clones capture 2.9% of the sample. The data also belong to a second study, concerning T cells expressing NK-cell markers.

The sample was CD4+ T cells sorted from blood. Receptor source: a woman younger than 35 in good health.

This clonotype turned up a few times. The chain uses TRBV29-1 and TRBJ2-2; D remains ambiguous. V lost 4 bases and J 3 bases, leaving 12 bases between the germline ends. CDR3 length: 14 residues. The V gene's germline CDR1 is SQVTM and CDR2 ANQGSEA. The CDR3 sequence is CSVGKQADTGELFF. The CDR3 DNA reads TGCAGCGTTGGCAAGCAGGCGGACACCGGGGAGCTGTTTTTT.

This clonotype showed up just a few times. The J gene is TRBJ2-5, the V gene TRBV7-2; 12 bases are a match to TRBD2. Trimming removed 4 bases from V and 5 bases from J; junction bases left unmatched: 8. This CDR3 is 16 amino acids long. Germline V gene lookup returns CDR1 SGHTA and CDR2 FQGNSA. DNA for the CDR3: TGTGCCAGCAGCTCACGGACTAGCGGGAAGGTGGAGACCCAGTACTTC. Amino acids: CASSSRTSGKVETQYF.

There are a few counts of this clonotype. The CDR3 spells CSARHDTEAFF. The CDR3 region has the DNA TGCAGTGCTAGACATGACACTGAAGCTTTCTTT. The chain combines TRBV20-1 with TRBJ1-1; D is uncertain. Per germline, CDR1 DFQATT and CDR2 SNEGSKA (reference sequence). V was shortened by 2 bases and J by 3 bases, with 4 bases between the two germline ends. This CDR3 comprises 11 residues.

This chain links TRBV4-1 with TRBJ2-6; D ambiguous. Per the germline V gene, CDR1 is MGHRA and CDR2 is YSYEKL. The CDR3 contains 15 residues. V gave up 0 bases and J gave up 1 base, with 4 bases separating them. The CDR3 is CASSQEMSGANVLTF. Written as DNA, the CDR3 is TGCGCCAGCAGCCAAGAAATGTCTGGGGCCAACGTCCTGACTTTC.

This clonotype was counted a few times. The DNA for the CDR3 is TGTGCCAGCAGTGAAAGTCGGGGGAACGAGCAGTACTTC. Its protein is CASSESRGNEQYF. The gene calls are TRBV2 and TRBJ2-7, with TRBD2 as a possible D gene (6 bases). Trimming took off 2 bases at V and 5 bases at J, with 10 bases between the two ends. CDR1 and CDR2 (germline): SNHLY, FYNNEI. The CDR3 contains 13 residues.

The chain uses TRBV29-1 and TRBJ2-1; 11 nucleotides align to TRBD2. This CDR3 region has 15 residues. The germline CDR1 and CDR2 sequences are SQVTM and ANQGSEA. The trim removed 7 bases at V and 10 bases at J, leaving 15 bases unmatched. CDR3 sequence: CSAEVLAGGRGEQFF. CDR3 bases: TGCAGCGCCGAAGTGCTAGCGGGAGGACGAGGAGAGCAGTTCTTC.

The CDR3 region is CASSQLGGTSDTQYF. The CDR3 region has the DNA TGTGCCAGCAGCCAATTAGGGGGGACATCAGATACGCAGTATTTT. The chain has TRBV3-1 and TRBJ2-3, with D tentatively TRBD1 or TRBD2 (6 bases each). The germline V gene has CDR1 LGHDT and CDR2 YNNKEL (reference sequence). Trimming left V 2 bases short and J 4 bases short, with 13 bases between. There are 15 residues in the CDR3.

The table lists this clonotype with a few counts. The chain links TRBV7-9 to TRBJ2-7, with D unclear. This CDR3 contains 11 residues. The V gene lost 7 bases and the J gene lost 3 bases, with 7 bases spanning the gap. Germline assignment: CDR1 SEHNR and CDR2 FQNEAQ (reference sequence). DNA of the CDR3: TGTGCCAGCACCTTCGACTACGAGCAGTACTTC. Encoded protein: CASTFDYEQYF.